A single sample gave rise to the 21 T cell receptor beta chains below, sequenced in a study of blood T cell repertoires in COVID-19. Libraries were prepared by immunoSEQ multiplex PCR; TCRdb keeps only in-frame clonotypes and omits some of them. The sample consists of about 160,000 clones, 81% of them appearing once. The specimen was peripheral blood. These TCRs come from a man aged 55 to 70 with active or convalescent COVID-19.

The V gene is TRBV29-1, the J gene TRBJ2-7, with D possibly TRBD1 on 6 matching bases. V dropped 3 bases and J dropped 0 bases, with 12 bases sitting between them. Germline CDR1 reads SQVTM; CDR2 reads ANQGSEA. This CDR3 comprises 14 residues. CDR3 DNA sequence: TGCAGCGTTGATGACAGGCCGAGCTCCTACGAGCAGTACTTC. It codes for CSVDDRPSSYEQYF.

The CDR3 is CASAQLGAYNEQFF. For the CDR3, the DNA is TGTGCCAGCGCCCAGCTCGGGGCCTACAATGAGCAGTTCTTC. This sequence joins TRBV28 and TRBJ2-1, with a weak D call TRBD2 (5 bases). The length of the CDR3 is 14 residues. Germline V gene data show CDR1 as MDHEN and CDR2 as SYDVKM. Trimming pared 8 bases from V and 2 bases from J, leaving 13 bases between.

This clone was counted between two and nine times. J is TRBJ2-7 and V is TRBV28; 9 bases line up with TRBD1. The CDR3 has 15 amino acids. From germline, CDR1 is MDHEN and CDR2 SYDVKM. The V and J ends lost 7 bases and 4 bases, in that order; junction bases with no gene match: 11. The chain's CDR3 is CASTPGNRGLYEQYF. The CDR3 DNA reads TGTGCCAGCACCCCAGGGAACAGGGGGCTGTACGAGCAGTACTTC.

V and J are TRBV28 and TRBJ1-5, with no clear D. Trimming stripped 2 bases from V and 2 bases from J, with 7 bases between. There are 14 residues in the CDR3. Germline V gene sequence: CDR1 MDHEN, CDR2 SYDVKM. CDR3 residues: CASSLSIGNQPQHF. The CDR3 DNA follows: TGTGCCAGCAGTTTAAGCATAGGCAATCAGCCCCAGCATTTT.

This chain joins TRBV18 and TRBJ1-4; 10 bases fit TRBD1. The V and J ends lost 3 bases and 4 bases, in that order; junction bases with no gene match: 8. There are 17 residues in the CDR3. Germline values: CDR1 KGHSH, CDR2 LQKENI. Here the CDR3 DNA reads TGTGCCAGCTCACCCGGGACAGGGGCCGGTGATAATGAAAAACTGTTTTTT. Its translation: CASSPGTGAGDNEKLFF.

The chain is built from TRBV3-1 (or the pseudogene TRBV3-2) and TRBJ2-5; possibly TRBD2 for D (6 bases). Trimming stripped 0 bases from V and 4 bases from J, with 9 bases between. Germline CDR1 is LGHDT and CDR2 is YNNKEL (reference sequence). The CDR3 covers 14 residues. The CDR3 is CASSQEGGAETQYF. The CDR3 DNA is TGTGCCAGCAGCCAAGAAGGAGGGGCAGAGACCCAGTACTTC.

The V and J genes are TRBV5-1 and TRBJ2-7; 9 nucleotides match TRBD1. Germline V CDR1 and CDR2: SGHRS, YFSETQ. This CDR3 has 12 residues. With 4 bases clipped from V and 6 bases from J, the junction kept 2 bases outside the gene matches. The CDR3 region has the DNA TGCGCCAGCAGCCCGGACAGGGGCGAGCAGTACTTC. This sequence encodes CASSPDRGEQYF. The full variable domain, in which reference TRBV5-1 and TRBJ2-7 provide the parts outside the CDR3, is KAGVTQTPRYLIKTRGQQVTLSCSPISGHRSVSWYQQTPGQGLQFLFEYFSETQRNKGNFPGRFSGRQFSNSRSEMNVSTLELGDSALYLCASSPDRGEQYFGPGTRLTVT.

This clone was seen only once. At one end, the junction sequence differs from germline, possibly due to a read error. The chain couples TRBV20-1 to TRBJ2-1; the match to TRBD2 covers 8 bases. This CDR3 spans 11 amino acids. The germline CDR1 and CDR2 sequences are DFQATT and SNEGSKA (reference sequence). The CDR3 bases are TGCAGTGCTGCTTCTAGCGGGCAACCCCTCTTC. As protein: CSAASSGQPLF.

The chain's CDR3 is CASSFLAGGPRDTQYF. CDR3 coding DNA: TGTGCCAGCAGCTTTCTAGCGGGGGGGCCGAGAGATACGCAGTATTTT. V gene TRBV5-8 combines with J gene TRBJ2-3; 12 positions agree with TRBD2. V lost 2 bases and J lost 5; bases outside the gene matches: 6. Germline V lookup: CDR1 SGHTS, CDR2 YDEGEE. The CDR3 totals 16 residues.

The gene calls are TRBV29-1 and TRBJ1-1, with 7 bases aligning to TRBD1. The V and J ends lost 7 bases and 1 base, in that order; junction bases with no gene match: 6. Looked up from germline, CDR1 is SQVTM and CDR2 is ANQGSEA. CDR3 length equals 13 residues. The CDR3 DNA follows: TGCAGCGCCCCCGGGACAGCGAACACTGAAGCTTTCTTT. Protein sequence: CSAPGTANTEAFF. Supplemented by reference TRBV29-1 and TRBJ1-1, the full variable domain reads SAVISQKPSRDICQRGTSLTIQCQVDSQVTMMFWYRQQPGQSLTLIATANQGSEATYESGFVIDKFPISRPNLTFSTLTVSNMSPEDSSIYLCSAPGTANTEAFFGQGTRLTVV.

This chain connects TRBV2 to TRBJ1-6; D unresolved. This CDR3 comprises 14 residues. The V end was cut by 1 base, the J end by 9 bases, with 10 bases between. Germline lookup yields CDR1 SNHLY and CDR2 FYNNEI. The CDR3 coding sequence is TGTGCCAGCAGTGAAGTTAGCATTATTTCACCCCTCCACTTT. Its translation: CASSEVSIISPLHF.

V usage is TRBV19 and J usage is TRBJ1-1; tentatively, D is TRBD1 (5 bases). Deletions cut 6 bases from V and 0 bases from J, with 17 bases between. The CDR3 covers 16 residues. CDR1 LNHDA and CDR2 SQIVND come from the germline V gene (reference sequence). The CDR3 sequence is CASRGVGPRMNTEAFF. The CDR3 region has the DNA TGTGCCAGTAGAGGGGTGGGGCCGCGGATGAACACTGAAGCTTTCTTT.

V usage is TRBV11-2 and J usage is TRBJ1-4; D is unresolved. V was clipped by 3 bases and J by 5 bases, with 10 bases between them. Per germline, CDR1 SGHAT and CDR2 FQNNGV. This CDR3 region has 14 residues. The CDR3 loop reads CASSFLEGNEKLFF. Here the CDR3 DNA reads TGTGCCAGCAGCTTTTTGGAGGGAAATGAAAAACTGTTTTTT. Full variable domain (outside the CDR3, taken from reference TRBV11-2 and TRBJ1-4): EAGVAQSPRYKIIEKRQSVAFWCNPISGHATLYWYQQILGQGPKLLIQFQNNGVVDDSQLPKDRFSAERLKGVDSTLKIQPAKLEDSAVYLCASSFLEGNEKLFFGSGTQLSVL.

The rearrangement joins TRBV7-9 to TRBJ2-1; TRBD2 agrees at 9 bases. CDR3 length: 15 amino acids. Germline CDR1 is SEHNR and CDR2 is FQNEAQ (reference sequence). With 3 bases clipped from V and 11 bases from J, the junction kept 11 bases outside the gene matches. The CDR3 DNA follows: TGTGCCAGCAGCTTGGTCGCGGCTAGCGGGGACCAGCAGTTCTTC. Translating it yields CASSLVAASGDQQFF.

CDR3 protein: CATSDPWARVAFF. As DNA, the CDR3 is TGTGCCACCAGTGATCCGTGGGCCAGGGTGGCTTTCTTT. This chain connects TRBV24-1 to TRBJ1-1; D perhaps matches TRBD1 (5 bases). The V end lost 3 bases, the J end lost 11 bases, and 15 bases lay between the germline ends. The CDR3 covers 13 residues. The germline gives CDR1 KGHDR, CDR2 SFDVKD.

CDR3 protein: CSVAGNGEKLFF. CDR3 in DNA: TGCAGCGTTGCGGGGAATGGCGAAAAACTGTTTTTT. The V gene is TRBV29-1, the J gene TRBJ1-4; D unclear. V lost 4 bases to trimming and J lost 8 bases, with 11 bases between them. Germline V gene lookup returns CDR1 SQVTM and CDR2 ANQGSEA. This CDR3 has 12 amino acids.

This sequence joins TRBV10-2 and TRBJ1-2; 9 bases match TRBD1. This CDR3 contains 14 residues. CDR1 and CDR2 (germline): WSHSY, SAAADI. The trim removed 2 bases at V and 8 bases at J, leaving 6 bases unmatched. CDR3 sequence: CASSEEGQGWGYTF. CDR3 nucleotide sequence: TGCGCCAGCAGTGAGGAGGGACAGGGTTGGGGCTACACCTTC.

This chain uses TRBV18 with TRBJ2-2, with 7 bases matching TRBD2. Losses at the gene ends were 10 bases for V and 1 base for J; bases not matched to a gene: 6. This CDR3 has 14 residues. Looked up from germline, CDR1 is KGHSH and CDR2 is LQKENI. The CDR3 sequence is CATGRTENTGELFF. Here the CDR3 DNA reads TGTGCCACCGGGAGGACGGAGAACACCGGGGAGCTGTTTTTT. The full variable domain, its missing parts supplied by reference TRBV18 and TRBJ2-2, is NAGVMQNPRHLVRRRGQEARLRCSPMKGHSHVYWYRQLPEEGLKFMVYLQKENIIDESGMPKERFSAEFPKEGPSILRIQQVVRGDSAAYFCATGRTENTGELFFGEGSRLTVL.

This clone was seen only a few times. In the same sample, other DNA sequences code for this CDR3. The chain uses TRBV2 and TRBJ2-5; D not certain. Deletions cut 6 bases from V and 5 bases from J, with 7 bases between. There are 11 residues in the CDR3. Per germline, CDR1 SNHLY and CDR2 FYNNEI. The DNA of the CDR3 is TGTGCCAGCAGCCCACTCGAGACCCAGTACTTC. This codes for CASSPLETQYF.

The chain links TRBV21-1 to TRBJ1-4; the table's D call TRBD1 went unverified against the DNA. TRBV21-1 is a pseudogene. CDR3 length: 16 residues. The CDR3 DNA reads TGTGCCAGCAGCAAAGGATTCCGTCAGAAGAATGAAAAACTGTTTTTT. Its translation is CASSKGFRQKNEKLFF.

The V gene is TRBV18, the J gene TRBJ2-7; no clear D gene. V gave up 1 base and J gave up 0 bases, with 10 bases separating them. CDR3 size: 15 residues. Germline V gene lookup returns CDR1 KGHSH and CDR2 LQKENI. The CDR3 region is CASSPQAGYSYEQYF. For the CDR3, the DNA is TGTGCCAGCTCACCACAGGCAGGATACTCCTACGAGCAGTACTTC.